Detailed here is one TCR beta chain. This entry comes from a study of blood T cell repertoires in COVID-19. In the study overall: Donors in the United States, Italy and Spain gave samples during acute or convalescent COVID-19. In each case, the material was cDNA or gDNA derived from T cells, B-cell-depleted T cells, or PBMCs.

The CDR3 consists of 16 residues. Germline V gives CDR1 MNHEY, CDR2 SVGAGI. Trimming took off 0 bases at V and 3 bases at J, with 11 bases between the two ends. Authors' data handling: Reference gene primer amplification gave estimated nucleated cell counts. Profiling relied on immunoSEQ multiplex PCR, and the TCRdb table lists in-frame clones only, not all of them. The V and J calls and clone size are taken from that table; D and trimming were inferred from the DNA. The sample yields roughly 150,000 clones, approximately 79% seen once. This sequence was found in a woman of 80 years or more with acute or convalescent COVID-19. The J gene is TRBJ2-2, the V gene TRBV6-5; D might be TRBD2 (5 bases). Sequenced material: peripheral blood. For the CDR3, the DNA is TGTGCCAGCAGTTACTCGCCTAGCTGGGACACCGGGGAGCTGTTTTTT. Residues: CASSYSPSWDTGELFF.